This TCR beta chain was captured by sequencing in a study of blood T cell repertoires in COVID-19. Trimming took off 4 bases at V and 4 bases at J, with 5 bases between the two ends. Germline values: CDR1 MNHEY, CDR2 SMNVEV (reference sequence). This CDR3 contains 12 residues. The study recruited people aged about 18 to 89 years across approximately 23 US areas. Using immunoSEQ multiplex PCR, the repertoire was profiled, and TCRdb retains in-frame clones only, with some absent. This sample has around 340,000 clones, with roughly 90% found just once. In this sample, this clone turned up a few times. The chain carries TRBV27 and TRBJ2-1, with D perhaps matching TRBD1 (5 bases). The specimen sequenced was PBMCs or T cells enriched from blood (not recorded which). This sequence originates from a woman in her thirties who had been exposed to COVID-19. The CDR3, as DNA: TGTGCCAGCAGTTCAGGGTACAATGAGCAGTTCTTC. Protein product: CASSSGYNEQFF.